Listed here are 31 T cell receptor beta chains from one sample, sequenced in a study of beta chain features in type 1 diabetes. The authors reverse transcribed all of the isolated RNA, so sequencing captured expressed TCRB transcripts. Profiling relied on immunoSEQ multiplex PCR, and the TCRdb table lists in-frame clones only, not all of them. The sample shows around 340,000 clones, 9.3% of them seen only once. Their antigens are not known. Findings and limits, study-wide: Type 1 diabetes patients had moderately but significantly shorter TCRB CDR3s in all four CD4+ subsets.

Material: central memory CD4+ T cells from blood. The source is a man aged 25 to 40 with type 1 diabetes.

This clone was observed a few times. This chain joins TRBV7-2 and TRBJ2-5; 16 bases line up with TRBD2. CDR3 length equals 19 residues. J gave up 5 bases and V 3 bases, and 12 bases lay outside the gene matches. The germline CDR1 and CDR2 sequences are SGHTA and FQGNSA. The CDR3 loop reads CASSLFHGTSGGAEETQYF. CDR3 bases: TGTGCCAGCAGCTTGTTCCACGGGACTAGCGGGGGGGCCGAGGAGACCCAGTACTTC.

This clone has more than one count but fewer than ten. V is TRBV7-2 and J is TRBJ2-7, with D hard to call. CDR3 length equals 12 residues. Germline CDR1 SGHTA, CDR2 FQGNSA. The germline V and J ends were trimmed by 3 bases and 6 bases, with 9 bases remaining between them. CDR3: CASSLLGPEQYF. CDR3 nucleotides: TGTGCCAGCAGCTTGTTAGGTCCCGAGCAGTACTTC.

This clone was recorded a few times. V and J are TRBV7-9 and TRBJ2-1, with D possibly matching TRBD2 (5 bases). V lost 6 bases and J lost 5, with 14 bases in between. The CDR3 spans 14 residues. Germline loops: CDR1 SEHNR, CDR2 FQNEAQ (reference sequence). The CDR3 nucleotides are TGTGCCAGCAGTCACCAACTAGAGAACAATGAGCAGTTCTTC. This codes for CASSHQLENNEQFF.

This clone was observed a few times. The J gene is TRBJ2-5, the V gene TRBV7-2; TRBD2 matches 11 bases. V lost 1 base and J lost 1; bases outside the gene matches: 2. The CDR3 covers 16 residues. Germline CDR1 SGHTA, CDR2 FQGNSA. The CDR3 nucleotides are TGTGCCAGCAGCTTAGTCGGACTAGCGGGCCAAGAGACCCAGTACTTC. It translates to CASSLVGLAGQETQYF.

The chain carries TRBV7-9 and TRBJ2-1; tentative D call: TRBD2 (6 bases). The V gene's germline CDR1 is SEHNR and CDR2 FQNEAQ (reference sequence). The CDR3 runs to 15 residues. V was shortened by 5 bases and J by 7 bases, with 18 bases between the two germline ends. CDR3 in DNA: TGTGCCAGCAGCGAACGGGGGATAGCGCCTAATGAGCAGTTCTTC. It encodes CASSERGIAPNEQFF.

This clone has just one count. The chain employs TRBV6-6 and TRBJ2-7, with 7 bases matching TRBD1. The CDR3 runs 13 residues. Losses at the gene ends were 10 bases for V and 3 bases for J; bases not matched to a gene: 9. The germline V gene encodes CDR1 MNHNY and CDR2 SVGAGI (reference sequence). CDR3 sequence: CATSQGRGYEQYF. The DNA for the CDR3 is TGTGCCACCTCACAGGGGAGAGGCTACGAGCAGTACTTC.

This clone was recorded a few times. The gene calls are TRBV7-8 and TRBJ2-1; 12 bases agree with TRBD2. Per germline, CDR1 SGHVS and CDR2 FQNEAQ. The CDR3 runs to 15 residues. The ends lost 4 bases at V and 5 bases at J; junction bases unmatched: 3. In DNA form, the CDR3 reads TGTGCCAGCAGCTCACTAGCGGGGGGTAACAATGAGCAGTTCTTC. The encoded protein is CASSSLAGGNNEQFF.

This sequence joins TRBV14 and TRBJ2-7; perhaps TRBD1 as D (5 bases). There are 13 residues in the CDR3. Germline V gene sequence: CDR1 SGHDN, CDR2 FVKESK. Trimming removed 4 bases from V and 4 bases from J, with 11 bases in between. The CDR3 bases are TGTGCCAGCAGCCGTAATAGGGGTTACGAGCAGTACTTC. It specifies CASSRNRGYEQYF.

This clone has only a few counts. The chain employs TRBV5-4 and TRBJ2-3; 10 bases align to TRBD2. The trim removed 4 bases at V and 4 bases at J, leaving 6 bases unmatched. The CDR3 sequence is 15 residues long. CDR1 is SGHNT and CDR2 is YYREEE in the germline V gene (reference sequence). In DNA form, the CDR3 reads TGTGCCAGCAGCCAGAGCGGGGGGGCCTCAGATACGCAGTATTTT. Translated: CASSQSGGASDTQYF.

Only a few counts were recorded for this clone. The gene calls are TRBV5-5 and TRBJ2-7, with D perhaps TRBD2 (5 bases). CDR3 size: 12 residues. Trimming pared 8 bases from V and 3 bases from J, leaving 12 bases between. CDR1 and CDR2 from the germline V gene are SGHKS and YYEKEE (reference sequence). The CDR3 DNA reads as TGTGCCAGTACCGGGGATTACTACGAGCAGTACTTC. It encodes CASTGDYYEQYF.

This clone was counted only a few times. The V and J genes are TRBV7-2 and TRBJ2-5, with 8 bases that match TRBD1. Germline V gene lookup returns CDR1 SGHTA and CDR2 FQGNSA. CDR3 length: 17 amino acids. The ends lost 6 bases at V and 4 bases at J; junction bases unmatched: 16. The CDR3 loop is CASSSGQGAILLETQYF. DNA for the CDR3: TGTGCCAGCAGTTCCGGACAGGGTGCAATTTTACTAGAGACCCAGTACTTC.

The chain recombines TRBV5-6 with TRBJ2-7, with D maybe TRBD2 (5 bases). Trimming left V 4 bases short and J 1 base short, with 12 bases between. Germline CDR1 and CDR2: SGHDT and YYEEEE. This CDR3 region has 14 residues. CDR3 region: CASSEGSLSYEQYF. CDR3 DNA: TGTGCCAGCAGCGAGGGTTCACTGTCCTACGAGCAGTACTTC.

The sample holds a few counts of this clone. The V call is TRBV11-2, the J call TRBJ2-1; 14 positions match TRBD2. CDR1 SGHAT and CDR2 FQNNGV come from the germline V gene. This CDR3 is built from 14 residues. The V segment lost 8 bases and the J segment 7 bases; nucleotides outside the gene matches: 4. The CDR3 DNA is TGTGCCAGCCGACTAGCGGGGGGGAGAAATGAGCAGTTCTTC. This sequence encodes CASRLAGGRNEQFF.

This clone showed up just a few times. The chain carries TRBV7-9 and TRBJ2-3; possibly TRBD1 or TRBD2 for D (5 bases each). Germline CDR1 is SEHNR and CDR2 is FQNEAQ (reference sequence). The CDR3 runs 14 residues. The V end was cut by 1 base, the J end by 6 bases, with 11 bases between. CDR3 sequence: CASSLDSGLDTQYF. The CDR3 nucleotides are TGTGCCAGCAGCTTAGATTCGGGGCTCGATACGCAGTATTTT.

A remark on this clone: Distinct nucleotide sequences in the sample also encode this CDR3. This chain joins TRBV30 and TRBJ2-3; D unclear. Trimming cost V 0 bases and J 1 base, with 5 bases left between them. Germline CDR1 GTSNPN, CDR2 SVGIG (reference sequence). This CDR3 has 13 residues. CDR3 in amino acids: CAWSVGGTDTQYF. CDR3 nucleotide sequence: TGTGCCTGGAGTGTCGGAGGCACAGATACGCAGTATTTT.

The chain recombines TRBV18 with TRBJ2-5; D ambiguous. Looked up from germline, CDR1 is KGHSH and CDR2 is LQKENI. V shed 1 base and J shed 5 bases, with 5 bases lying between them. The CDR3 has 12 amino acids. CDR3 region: CASSPLKETQYF. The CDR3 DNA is TGTGCCAGCTCACCACTAAAGGAGACCCAGTACTTC.

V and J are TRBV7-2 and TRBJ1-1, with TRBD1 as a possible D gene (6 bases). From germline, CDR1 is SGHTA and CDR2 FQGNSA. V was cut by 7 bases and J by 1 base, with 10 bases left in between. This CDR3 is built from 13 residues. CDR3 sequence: CASKLQGNTEAFF. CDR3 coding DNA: TGTGCCAGCAAACTACAGGGGAACACTGAAGCTTTCTTT. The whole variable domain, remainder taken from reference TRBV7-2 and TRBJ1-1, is GAGVSQSPSNKVTEKGKDVELRCDPISGHTALYWYRQSLGQGLEFLIYFQGNSAPDKSGLPSDRFSAERTGGSVSTLTIQRTQQEDSAVYLCASKLQGNTEAFFGQGTRLTVV.

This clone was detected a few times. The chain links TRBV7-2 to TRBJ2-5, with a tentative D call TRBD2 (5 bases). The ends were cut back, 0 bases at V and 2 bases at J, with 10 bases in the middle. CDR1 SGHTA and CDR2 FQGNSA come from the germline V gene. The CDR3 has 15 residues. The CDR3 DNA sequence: TGTGCCAGCAGCTTAGCAACTAGAGGGCAAGAGACCCAGTACTTC. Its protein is CASSLATRGQETQYF.

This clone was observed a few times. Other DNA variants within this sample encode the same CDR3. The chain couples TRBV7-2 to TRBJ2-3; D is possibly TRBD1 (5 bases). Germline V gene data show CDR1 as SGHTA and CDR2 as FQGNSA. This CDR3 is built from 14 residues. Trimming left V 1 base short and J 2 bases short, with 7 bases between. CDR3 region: CASSLGQTTDTQYF. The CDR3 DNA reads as TGTGCCAGCAGCTTAGGACAGACCACAGATACGCAGTATTTT. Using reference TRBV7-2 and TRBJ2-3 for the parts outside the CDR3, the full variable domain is GAGVSQSPSNKVTEKGKDVELRCDPISGHTALYWYRQSLGQGLEFLIYFQGNSAPDKSGLPSDRFSAERTGGSVSTLTIQRTQQEDSAVYLCASSLGQTTDTQYFGPGTRLTVL.

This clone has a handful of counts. The CDR3 region has the DNA TGTGCCAGCAGTCCCCCACGCGGGGTGACCTCTGGGGCCAACGTCCTGACTTTC. Protein sequence: CASSPPRGVTSGANVLTF. The chain couples TRBV28 to TRBJ2-6, with D maybe TRBD2 (6 bases). The CDR3 runs to 18 residues. Germline CDR1 is MDHEN and CDR2 is SYDVKM. With 5 bases removed from V and 0 bases from J, the gap between germline ends came to 17 bases.

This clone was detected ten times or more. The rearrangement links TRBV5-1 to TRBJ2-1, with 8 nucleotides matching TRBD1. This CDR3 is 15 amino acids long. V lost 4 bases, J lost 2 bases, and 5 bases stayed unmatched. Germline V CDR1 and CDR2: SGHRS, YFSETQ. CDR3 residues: CASSPTGVPYNEQFF. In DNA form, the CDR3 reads TGCGCCAGCAGCCCGACAGGGGTCCCCTACAATGAGCAGTTCTTC.

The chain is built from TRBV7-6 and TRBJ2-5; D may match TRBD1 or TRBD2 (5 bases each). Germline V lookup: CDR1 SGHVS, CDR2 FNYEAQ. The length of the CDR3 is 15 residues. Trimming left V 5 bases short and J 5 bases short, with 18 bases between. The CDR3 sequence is CASSKTRGVHETQYF. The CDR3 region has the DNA TGTGCCAGCAGCAAAACCAGAGGGGTCCACGAGACCCAGTACTTC.

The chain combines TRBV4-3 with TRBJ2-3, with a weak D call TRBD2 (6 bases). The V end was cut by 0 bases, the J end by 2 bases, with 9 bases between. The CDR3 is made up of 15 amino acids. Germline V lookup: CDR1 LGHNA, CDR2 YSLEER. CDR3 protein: CASSQDGTDTDTQYF. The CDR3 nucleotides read TGCGCCAGCAGCCAAGATGGGACTGACACAGATACGCAGTATTTT.

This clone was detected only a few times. In DNA form, the CDR3 reads TGTGCCAGCAGCTTCATCCAGGGGGCCCCCTACGAGCAGTACTTC. This gives the protein CASSFIQGAPYEQYF. J is TRBJ2-7 and V is TRBV7-2; 8 bases are a match to TRBD1. J was trimmed by 2 bases and V by 3 bases; bases with no gene match: 6. This CDR3 has 15 amino acids. CDR1 is SGHTA and CDR2 is FQGNSA in the germline V gene.

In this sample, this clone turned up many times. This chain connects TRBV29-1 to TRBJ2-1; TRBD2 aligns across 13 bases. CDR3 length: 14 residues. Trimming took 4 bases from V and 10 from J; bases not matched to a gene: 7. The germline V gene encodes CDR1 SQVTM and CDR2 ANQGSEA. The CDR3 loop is CSVGEGTSGAEQFF. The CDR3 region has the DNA TGCAGCGTTGGGGAGGGGACTAGCGGGGCCGAGCAGTTCTTC.

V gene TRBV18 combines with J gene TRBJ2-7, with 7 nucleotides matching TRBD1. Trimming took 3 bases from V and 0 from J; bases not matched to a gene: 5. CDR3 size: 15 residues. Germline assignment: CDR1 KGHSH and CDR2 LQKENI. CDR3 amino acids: CASSPYRGLSYEQYF. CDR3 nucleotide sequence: TGTGCCAGCTCACCGTACAGGGGTCTCTCCTACGAGCAGTACTTC.

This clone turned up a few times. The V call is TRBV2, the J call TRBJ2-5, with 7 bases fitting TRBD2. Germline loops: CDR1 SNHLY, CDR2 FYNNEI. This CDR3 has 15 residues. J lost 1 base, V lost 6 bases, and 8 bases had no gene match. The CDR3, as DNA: TGTGCCAGCAGCCGGCGGGGGAGAGGCCAAGAGACCCAGTACTTC. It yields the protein CASSRRGRGQETQYF.

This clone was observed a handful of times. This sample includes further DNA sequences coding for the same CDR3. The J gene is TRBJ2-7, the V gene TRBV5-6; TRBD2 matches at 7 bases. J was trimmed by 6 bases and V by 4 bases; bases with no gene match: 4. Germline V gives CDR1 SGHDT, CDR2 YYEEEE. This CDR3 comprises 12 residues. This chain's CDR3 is CASSPGGGEQYF. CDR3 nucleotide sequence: TGTGCCAGCAGCCCTGGGGGGGGCGAGCAGTACTTC.

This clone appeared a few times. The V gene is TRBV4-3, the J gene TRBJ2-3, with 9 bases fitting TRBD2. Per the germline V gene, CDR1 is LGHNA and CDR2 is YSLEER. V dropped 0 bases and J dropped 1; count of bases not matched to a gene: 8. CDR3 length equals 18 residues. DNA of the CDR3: TGCGCCAGCAGCCAAGATATTCAGCGGGGGGACCGCACAGATACGCAGTATTTT. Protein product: CASSQDIQRGDRTDTQYF.

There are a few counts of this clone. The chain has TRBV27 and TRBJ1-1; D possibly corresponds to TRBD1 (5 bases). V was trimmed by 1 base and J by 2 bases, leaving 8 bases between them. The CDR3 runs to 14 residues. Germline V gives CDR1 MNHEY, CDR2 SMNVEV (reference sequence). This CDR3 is CASSLLGVNTEAFF. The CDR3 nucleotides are TGTGCCAGCAGTTTATTAGGGGTTAACACTGAAGCTTTCTTT.

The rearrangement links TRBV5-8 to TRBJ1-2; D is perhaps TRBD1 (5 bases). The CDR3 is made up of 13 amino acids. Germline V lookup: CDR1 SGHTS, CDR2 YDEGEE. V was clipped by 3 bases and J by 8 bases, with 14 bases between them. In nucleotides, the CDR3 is TGTGCCAGCAGCTCACCCCGGGACCCCGGCTACACCTTC. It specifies CASSSPRDPGYTF.